Following are 8 T cell receptor beta chains from one sample sequenced in a study of T cells after yellow fever vaccination. TCRdb itself ran the 5' RACE reads through MiXCR, one entry per CDR3 protein. The sample gives approximately 340,000 distinct CDR3 sequences, 8.5% to 10% of which show up once; about 20% is in the top ten. This specimen was PBMCs, taken on the day of the first yellow fever vaccination. Receptors originate from a man younger than 30 who received the YFV17D yellow fever vaccine.

The rearrangement links TRBV4-2 to TRBJ2-1, with TRBD1 as a possible D gene (6 bases). The germline gives CDR1 LGHNA, CDR2 YNFKEQ. V gave up 1 base and J gave up 10 bases, with 14 bases separating them. The length of the CDR3 is 14 residues. CDR3 sequence reads: CASSQVEDSREQFF. CDR3 DNA sequence: TGTGCCAGCAGCCAAGTGGAGGACAGTCGGGAGCAGTTCTTC.

This clonotype was detected a few times. The chain links TRBV29-1 to TRBJ1-6; 7 positions match TRBD1. The CDR3 extends over 13 amino acids. CDR1 is SQVTM, CDR2 ANQGSEA, per germline. V trimming: 6 bases; J trimming: 7 bases; junction bases outside the gene matches: 6. The CDR3 DNA sequence: TGCAGCGTCAGGGGGGACAACAATTCACCCCTCCACTTT. Its translation: CSVRGDNNSPLHF. The full variable domain, in which reference TRBV29-1 and TRBJ1-6 provide the parts outside the CDR3, is SAVISQKPSRDICQRGTSLTIQCQVDSQVTMMFWYRQQPGQSLTLIATANQGSEATYESGFVIDKFPISRPNLTFSTLTVSNMSPEDSSIYLCSVRGDNNSPLHFGNGTRLTVT.

There are many counts of this clonotype. The chain is built from TRBV4-1 and TRBJ2-2; 8 positions agree with TRBD2. The CDR3 length is 15 residues. CDR1 and CDR2 (germline): MGHRA, YSYEKL. The ends lost 4 bases at V and 9 bases at J; junction bases unmatched: 10. CDR3 nucleotide sequence: TGCGCCAGCAGCCCGGGACTAGGCCGGTACCGGGAGCTGTTTTTT. It translates to CASSPGLGRYRELFF.

The rearrangement links TRBV27 to TRBJ2-7, with a tentative D call TRBD1 (6 bases). Trimming pared 3 bases from V and 4 bases from J, leaving 13 bases between. Germline V gene data show CDR1 as MNHEY and CDR2 as SMNVEV (reference sequence). The CDR3 consists of 14 residues. CDR3: CASSFAGARYEQYF. The CDR3 DNA is TGTGCCAGCAGTTTCGCAGGGGCCCGATACGAGCAGTACTTC.

This chain connects TRBV6-1 to TRBJ2-6; 10 nucleotides line up with TRBD2. This CDR3 has 18 amino acids. J lost 1 base, V lost 6 bases, and 9 bases had no gene match. Germline CDR1 is MNHNS and CDR2 is SASEGT. The chain's CDR3 is CASRPLAGGTSGANVLTF. The CDR3 bases are TGTGCCAGCAGACCTTTAGCGGGGGGTACTTCTGGGGCCAACGTCCTGACTTTC.

By sample fraction, this clonotype is medium-sized. J is TRBJ2-1 and V is TRBV6-2 or TRBV6-3; 13 nucleotides line up with TRBD2. The CDR3 consists of 18 residues. The germline gives CDR1 MNHEY, CDR2 SVGEGT. Trimming at V came to 6 bases and at J to 3 bases, leaving 11 bases not matched to a gene. The CDR3 here is CASRGGLAGVPLYNEQFF. The CDR3 DNA reads TGTGCCAGCAGGGGTGGACTAGCGGGGGTACCCCTCTACAATGAGCAGTTCTTC.

With regard to this clonotype: This may be a read error, as it is one base from a much larger clone. The gene calls are TRBV4-1 and TRBJ2-7; weak D call: TRBD2 (6 bases). The CDR3 is 15 residues long. Looked up from germline, CDR1 is MGHRA and CDR2 is YSYEKL. CDR3 coding DNA: TGCGCCAGCAGACAAGAGGTAGCGGCCTCCTACGAGCAGTACTTC. This codes for CASRQEVAASYEQYF.

This clonotype was counted only a few times. The genes are TRBV20-1 and TRBJ2-3; TRBD2 aligns across 14 bases. The CDR3 is 18 amino acids. CDR1 DFQATT and CDR2 SNEGSKA come from the germline V gene (reference sequence). The ends lost 3 bases at V and 2 bases at J; junction bases unmatched: 10. In DNA form, the CDR3 reads TGCAGTGCTAGGGAAGGGACTAGCGGGGGAGACTACACAGATACGCAGTATTTT. Protein: CSAREGTSGGDYTDTQYF.